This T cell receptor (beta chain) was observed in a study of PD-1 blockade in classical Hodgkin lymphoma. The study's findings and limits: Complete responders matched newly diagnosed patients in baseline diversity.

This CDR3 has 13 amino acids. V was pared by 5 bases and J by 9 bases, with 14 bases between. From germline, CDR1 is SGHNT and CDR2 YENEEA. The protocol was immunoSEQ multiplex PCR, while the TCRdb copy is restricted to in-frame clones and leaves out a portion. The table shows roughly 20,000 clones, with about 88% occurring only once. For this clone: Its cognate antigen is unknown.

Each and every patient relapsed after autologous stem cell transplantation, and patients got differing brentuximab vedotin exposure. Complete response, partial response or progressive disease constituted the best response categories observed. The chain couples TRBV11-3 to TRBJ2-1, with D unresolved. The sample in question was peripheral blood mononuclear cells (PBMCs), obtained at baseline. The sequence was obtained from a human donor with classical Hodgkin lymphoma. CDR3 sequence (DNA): TGTGCCAGCAGCCCAATAACTGGCGGTGAGCAGTTCTTC. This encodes CASSPITGGEQFF.